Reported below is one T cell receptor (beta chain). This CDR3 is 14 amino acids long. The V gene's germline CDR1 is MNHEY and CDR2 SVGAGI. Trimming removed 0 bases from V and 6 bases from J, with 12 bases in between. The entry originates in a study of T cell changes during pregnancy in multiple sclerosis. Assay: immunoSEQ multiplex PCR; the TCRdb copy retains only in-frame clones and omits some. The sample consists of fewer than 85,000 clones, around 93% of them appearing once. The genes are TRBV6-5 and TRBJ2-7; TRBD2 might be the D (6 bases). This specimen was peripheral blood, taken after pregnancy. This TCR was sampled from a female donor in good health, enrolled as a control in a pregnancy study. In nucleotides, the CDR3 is TGTGCCAGCAGTTACTCAACTAGCTCGCGCGAGCAGTACTTC. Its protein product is CASSYSTSSREQYF.